A selection of T cell receptor beta chains follows, all from one sample in a study of shared clonotypes between healthy human individuals. Clones were read by immunoSEQ multiplex PCR, and TCRdb kept only the in-frame ones, dropping some. Counted here are 2 million to 2.5 million clones, roughly 92% occurring once; the ten biggest clones make up approximately 0.4%. The sequenced material came from naive CD4+ T cells from PBMCs. Receptor source: a man younger than 35 in good health. Some clones in this sample may be carry-over from other donors' samples. CDR3s include the opening cysteine and the closing phenylalanine or tryptophan. A D gene is named only where the DNA matches it firmly. A clone size is listed for some rows: how often the clone was seen (once, few, many), or a class if it is expanded.

clone_size,j_call,v_call,d_call,cdr3_nt,cdr3_aa
.,TRBJ2-1,TRBV7-2,.,TGTGCCAGCAGCTTAGACCGGGACCCCTACAATGAGCAGTTCTTC,CASSLDRDPYNEQFF
.,TRBJ1-5,TRBV4-2,TRBD1,TGTGCCAGCAGCCCCCGACAGGGCCGAGGGAGCAATCAGCCCCAGCATTTT,CASSPRQGRGSNQPQHF
.,TRBJ2-5,TRBV28,TRBD2,TGTGCCAGCAGTTTAGCGGGAGTGGGAGAGACCCAGTACTTC,CASSLAGVGETQYF
.,TRBJ2-6,TRBV5-1,TRBD1,TGCGCCAGCAGCCCTCGGGACAGACCCTCTGGGGCCAACGTCCTGACTTTC,CASSPRDRPSGANVLTF
once,TRBJ2-7,TRBV7-3,TRBD1,TGTGCCAGCAGCTTAGGAGCTGGACAGGGGGCCTACGAGCAGTACTTC,CASSLGAGQGAYEQYF
.,TRBJ2-1,TRBV4-2,TRBD1,TGTGCCAGCAGCCAAGAACAGGGGGAAGTTAGCAATGAGCAGTTCTTC,CASSQEQGEVSNEQFF
.,TRBJ2-2,TRBV7-8,.,TGTGCCAGCAGCCCCTCAGGGCCCCGGAACACCGGGGAGCTGTTTTTT,CASSPSGPRNTGELFF
.,TRBJ1-2,TRBV5-1,.,TGCGCCAGCAGCTTGAACAGGGAATTGAGCTACACCTTC,CASSLNRELSYTF
.,TRBJ1-2,TRBV7-2,.,TGTGCCAGCAGCCCCCCCCGGGGGGGCTACACCTTC,CASSPPRGGYTF
.,TRBJ2-2,TRBV11-2,.,TGTGCCAGCAGCGGGGGTGCGATGGGCACCGGGGAGCTGTTTTTT,CASSGGAMGTGELFF
once,TRBJ1-5,TRBV19,TRBD1,TGTGCCAGTAGTACTCTCGACAGGGATCAGCCCCAGCATTTT,CASSTLDRDQPQHF
.,TRBJ2-2,TRBV11-3,TRBD2,TGTGCCAGCAGCTTAGATAGGTGGGGACTAGCGGTGAACACCGGGGAGCTGTTTTTT,CASSLDRWGLAVNTGELFF
.,TRBJ2-7,TRBV7-6,.,TGTGCCAGCAGCTTAGTAGGGGGATGGCGGTACGAGCAGTACTTC,CASSLVGGWRYEQYF
once,TRBJ2-5,TRBV19,TRBD2,TGTGCCAGTAGTCCCACCGGGACTAAGCAAAGATGGAAGACCCAGTACTTC,CASSPTGTKQRWKTQYF
.,TRBJ2-1,TRBV7-2,TRBD2,TGTGCCAGCAGCTTAACTAGCGGGCCCTACAATGAGCAGTTCTTC,CASSLTSGPYNEQFF
.,TRBJ2-7,TRBV4-1,TRBD2,TGCGCCAGCAGCCAGCTCACTAGCGGAGGAGCCTACGAGCAGTACTTC,CASSQLTSGGAYEQYF
once,TRBJ2-7,TRBV15,.,TGTGCCACCAGCGCAGAGAGGAGGGGGCGCTACGAGCAGTACTTC,CATSAERRGRYEQYF
.,TRBJ1-1,TRBV7-8,.,TGTGCCAGCAGGTCGACCTTGGGGCGGGAAGCTTTCTTT,CASRSTLGREAFF
.,TRBJ1-3,TRBV4-1,.,TGCGCCAGCAGCGACAGTAGGTCGTATAACACCATATATTTT,CASSDSRSYNTIYF
.,TRBJ1-5,TRBV4-2,.,TGTGCCAGCAGCCCCAGACGAGGCCAAGATAGCAATCAGCCCCAGCATTTT,CASSPRRGQDSNQPQHF
.,TRBJ1-1,TRBV30,.,TGTGCCTGGAGTGTACGATCGGGCACTGAAGCTTTCTTT,CAWSVRSGTEAFF
.,TRBJ1-2,TRBV28,.,TGTGCCAGCAGCTTAGAACAGGGCGGGTATGGCTACACCTTC,CASSLEQGGYGYTF
.,TRBJ1-2,TRBV6-5,TRBD1,TGTGCCAGCAGAGAAACAGGGGGCTATGGCTACACCTTC,CASRETGGYGYTF
.,TRBJ1-5,TRBV2,.,TGTGCCAGCCGACTTGCCGCGACAGGCCAGAATCAGCCCCAGCATTTT,CASRLAATGQNQPQHF
.,TRBJ1-1,TRBV9,.,TGTGCCAGCAGCGTTACATCGAACACTGAAGCTTTCTTT,CASSVTSNTEAFF
few,TRBJ1-2,TRBV18,TRBD1,TGTGCCAGCTCCCCAGGTAGGGGGCAGGATGGCTACACCTTC,CASSPGRGQDGYTF
.,TRBJ1-4,TRBV21-1,.,TGTGCCAGCAGCAAAGAACTCACACCCGAAAAACTGTTTTTT,CASSKELTPEKLFF
.,TRBJ2-2,TRBV18,.,TGTGCCAGCTCACCACCAAATAGGGCTGACACCGGGGAGCTGTTTTTT,CASSPPNRADTGELFF
once,TRBJ2-1,TRBV9,.,TGTGCCAGCAGCGTCGCAATTAGCGCTATAAATGAGCAGTTCTTC,CASSVAISAINEQFF
few,TRBJ2-2,TRBV5-1,.,TGCGCCAGCAGCTTTTTGTCTGACAGACTCAACACCGGGGAGCTGTTTTTT,CASSFLSDRLNTGELFF
.,TRBJ2-1,TRBV28,TRBD2,TGTGCCACCAGCGGGAACTACAATGAGCAGTTCTTC,CATSGNYNEQFF
once,TRBJ2-3,TRBV5-1,.,TGCGCCAGCAGTCTCACACCCGGAGGACTCACAGATACGCAGTATTTT,CASSLTPGGLTDTQYF
once,TRBJ2-2,TRBV5-1,TRBD2,TGCGCCAGCAGCTTCCTATCTAGCGGGAGAGACACCGGGGAGCTGTTTTTT,CASSFLSSGRDTGELFF
.,TRBJ2-5,TRBV28,.,TGTGCCAGCAGTTCCACCCCCATAGAGACCCAGTACTTC,CASSSTPIETQYF
.,TRBJ2-4,TRBV15,.,TGTGCCACCAGCAGGGGCCCTACTACCCTAGCCAAAAACATTCAGTACTTC,CATSRGPTTLAKNIQYF
once,TRBJ2-5,TRBV5-1,TRBD2,TGCGCCAGCAGCGGGGAGGGGCTTGAGACCCAGTACTTC,CASSGEGLETQYF
.,TRBJ2-5,TRBV20-1,.,TGCAGTGCTAGCCAAGAAGAGACCCAGTACTTC,CSASQEETQYF